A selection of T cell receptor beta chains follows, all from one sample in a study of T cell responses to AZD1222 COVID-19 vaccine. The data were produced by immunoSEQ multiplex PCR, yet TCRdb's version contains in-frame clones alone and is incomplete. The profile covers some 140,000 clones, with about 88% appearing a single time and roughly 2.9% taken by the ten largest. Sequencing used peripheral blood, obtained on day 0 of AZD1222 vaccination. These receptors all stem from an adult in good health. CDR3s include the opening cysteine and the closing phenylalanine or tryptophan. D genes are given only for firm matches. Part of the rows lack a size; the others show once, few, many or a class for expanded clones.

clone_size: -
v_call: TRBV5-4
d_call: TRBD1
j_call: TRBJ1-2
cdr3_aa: CASSPLTGGQTF
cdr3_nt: TGTGCCAGCAGCCCCTTGACAGGGGGTCAAACCTTC

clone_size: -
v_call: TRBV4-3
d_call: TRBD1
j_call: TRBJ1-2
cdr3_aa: CASSQALTGGVYYGYTF
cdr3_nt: TGCGCCAGCAGCCAAGCGCTGACAGGGGGCGTTTATTATGGCTACACCTTC

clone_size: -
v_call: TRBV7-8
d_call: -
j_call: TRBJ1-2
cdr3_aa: CASSLGPNYGYTF
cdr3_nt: TGTGCCAGCAGCCTGGGACCGAACTATGGCTACACCTTC

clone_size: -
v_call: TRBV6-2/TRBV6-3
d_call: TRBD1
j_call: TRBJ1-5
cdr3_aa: CASSPTGSNQPQHF
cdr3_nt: TGTGCCAGCAGTCCGACAGGGAGCAATCAGCCCCAGCATTTT

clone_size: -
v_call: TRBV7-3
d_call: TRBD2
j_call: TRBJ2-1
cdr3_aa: CASSLFVGRGTSNEQFF
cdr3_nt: TGTGCCAGCAGCTTATTTGTTGGGCGGGGGACGTCCAATGAGCAGTTCTTC

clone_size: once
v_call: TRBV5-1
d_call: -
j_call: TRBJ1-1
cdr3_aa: CASSSQVMNTEAFF
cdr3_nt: TGCGCCAGCAGCTCACAGGTCATGAACACTGAAGCTTTCTTT

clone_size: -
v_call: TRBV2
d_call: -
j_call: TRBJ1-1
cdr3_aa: CASRDWMNTEAFF
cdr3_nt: TGTGCCAGCAGAGATTGGATGAACACTGAAGCTTTCTTT

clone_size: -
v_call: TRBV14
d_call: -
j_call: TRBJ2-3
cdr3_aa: CASSQGPRATDTQYF
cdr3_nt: TGTGCCAGCAGCCAAGGCCCCCGGGCCACAGATACGCAGTATTTT

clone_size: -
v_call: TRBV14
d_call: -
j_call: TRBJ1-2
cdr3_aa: CASRPPGGARYTF
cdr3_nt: TGTGCCAGCAGGCCCCCCGGAGGGGCGCGCTACACCTTC

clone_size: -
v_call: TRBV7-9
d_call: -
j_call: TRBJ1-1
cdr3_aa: CASTGDPNTEAFF
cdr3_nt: TGTGCCAGCACGGGGGATCCGAACACTGAAGCTTTCTTT

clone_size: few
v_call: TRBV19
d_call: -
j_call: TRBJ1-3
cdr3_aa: CASSISLASSGNTIYF
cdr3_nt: TGTGCCAGTAGTATATCTCTCGCATCCTCTGGAAACACCATATATTTT

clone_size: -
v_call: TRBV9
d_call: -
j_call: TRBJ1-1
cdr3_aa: CASSVEGRGEAFF
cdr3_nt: TGTGCCAGCAGCGTAGAGGGTCGGGGTGAAGCTTTCTTT

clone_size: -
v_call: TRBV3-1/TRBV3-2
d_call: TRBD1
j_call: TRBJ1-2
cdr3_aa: CASSQSLGTGFGYTF
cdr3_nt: TGTGCCAGCAGCCAATCGCTCGGGACAGGCTTCGGCTACACCTTC

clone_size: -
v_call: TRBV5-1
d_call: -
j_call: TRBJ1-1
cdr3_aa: CASSLVVDTEAFF
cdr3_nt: TGCGCCAGCAGCTTGGTAGTAGACACTGAAGCTTTCTTT

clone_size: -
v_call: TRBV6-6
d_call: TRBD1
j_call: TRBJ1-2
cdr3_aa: CASTDPGGQGSGYTF
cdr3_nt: TGTGCCAGCACCGACCCCGGGGGACAGGGAAGTGGCTACACCTTC

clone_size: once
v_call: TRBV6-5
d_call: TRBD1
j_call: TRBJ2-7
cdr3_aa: CASSYSPGGIHEQYF
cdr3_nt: TGTGCCAGCAGTTACTCGCCAGGGGGCATCCACGAGCAGTACTTC

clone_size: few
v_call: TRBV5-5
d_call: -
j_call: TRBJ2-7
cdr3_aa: CASSFDSINEQYF
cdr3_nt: TGTGCCAGCAGTTTCGACAGTATCAACGAGCAGTACTTC

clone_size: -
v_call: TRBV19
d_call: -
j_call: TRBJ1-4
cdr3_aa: CASSSPGWTNEKLFF
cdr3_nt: TGTGCCTCAAGTTCCCCGGGCTGGACTAATGAAAAACTGTTTTTT

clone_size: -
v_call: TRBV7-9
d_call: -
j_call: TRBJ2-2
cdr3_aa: CASSFGGIGELFF
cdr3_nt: TGTGCCAGCAGCTTCGGGGGTATCGGGGAGCTGTTTTTT

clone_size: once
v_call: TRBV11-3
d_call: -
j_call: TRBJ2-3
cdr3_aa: CASSLEGVGTDTQYF
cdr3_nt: TGTGCCAGCAGCTTAGAAGGGGTGGGCACAGATACGCAGTATTTT

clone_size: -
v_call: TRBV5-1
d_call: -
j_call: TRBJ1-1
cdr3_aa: CATRGQNTEAFF
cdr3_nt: TGCGCCACCAGGGGACAGAACACTGAAGCTTTCTTT

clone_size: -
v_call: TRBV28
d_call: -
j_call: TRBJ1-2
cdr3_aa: CASSMTAYGYTF
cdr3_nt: TGTGCCAGCAGTATGACAGCATATGGCTACACCTTC

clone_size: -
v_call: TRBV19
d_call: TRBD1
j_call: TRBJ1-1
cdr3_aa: CASSTTGDTEAFF
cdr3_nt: TGTGCCAGTAGTACAACAGGGGACACTGAAGCTTTCTTT

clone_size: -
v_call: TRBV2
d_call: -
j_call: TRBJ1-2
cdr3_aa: CASNPGAYGYTF
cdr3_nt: TGTGCCAGCAACCCGGGAGCCTATGGCTACACCTTC

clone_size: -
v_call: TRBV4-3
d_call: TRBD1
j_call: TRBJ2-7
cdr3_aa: CASSQGIGQGDEQYF
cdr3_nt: TGCGCCAGCAGCCAGGGTATCGGACAGGGGGACGAGCAGTACTTC

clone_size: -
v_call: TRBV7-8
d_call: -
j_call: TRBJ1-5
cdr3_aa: CASSLAPQPTINQPQHF
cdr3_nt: TGTGCCAGCAGCTTAGCGCCACAGCCAACCATAAACCAGCCCCAGCATTTT

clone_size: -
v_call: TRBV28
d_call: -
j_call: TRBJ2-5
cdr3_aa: CAGATGNQETQYF
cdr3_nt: TGTGCCGGAGCCACAGGCAACCAAGAGACCCAGTACTTC

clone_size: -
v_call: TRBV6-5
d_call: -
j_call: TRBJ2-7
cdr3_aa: CASKGGIGGSDEQYF
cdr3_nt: TGTGCCAGCAAGGGCGGTATTGGGGGTTCGGACGAGCAGTACTTC

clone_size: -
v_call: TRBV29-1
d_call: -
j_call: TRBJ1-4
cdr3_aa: CSVAGAATNEKLFF
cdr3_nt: TGCAGCGTGGCCGGGGCAGCAACTAATGAAAAACTGTTTTTT

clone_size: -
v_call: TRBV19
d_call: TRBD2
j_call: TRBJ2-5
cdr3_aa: CASSKTSGVIETQYF
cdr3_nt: TGTGCCAGTAGCAAGACTAGCGGGGTGATTGAGACCCAGTACTTC

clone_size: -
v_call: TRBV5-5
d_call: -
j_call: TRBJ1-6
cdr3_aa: CASSMRSEINSPLHF
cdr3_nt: TGTGCCAGCAGCATGCGGTCTGAGATCAATTCACCCCTCCACTTT

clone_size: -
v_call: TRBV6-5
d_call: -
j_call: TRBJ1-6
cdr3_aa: CASSYAGGNSPLHF
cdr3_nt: TGTGCCAGCAGTTACGCTGGCGGTAATTCACCCCTCCACTTT

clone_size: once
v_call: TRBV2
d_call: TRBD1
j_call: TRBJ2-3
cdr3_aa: CASNNRDRSTDTQYF
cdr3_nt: TGTGCCAGCAACAATCGGGACAGGAGCACAGATACGCAGTATTTT

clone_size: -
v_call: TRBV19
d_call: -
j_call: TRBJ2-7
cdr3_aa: CASSDRNSYEQYF
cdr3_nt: TGTGCCAGTAGTGACCGAAACTCCTACGAGCAGTACTTC

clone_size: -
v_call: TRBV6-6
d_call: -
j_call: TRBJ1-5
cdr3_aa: CATGGGNQPQHF
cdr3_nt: TGTGCCACCGGGGGTGGCAATCAGCCCCAGCATTTT

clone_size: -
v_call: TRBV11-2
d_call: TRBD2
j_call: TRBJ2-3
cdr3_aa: CASSPGLAGALITDTQYF
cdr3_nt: TGTGCCAGCAGCCCGGGACTAGCGGGGGCCCTTATCACAGATACGCAGTATTTT

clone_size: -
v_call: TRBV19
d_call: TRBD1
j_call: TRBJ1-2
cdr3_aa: CASSLQGNYGYTF
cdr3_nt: TGTGCCAGTAGTCTACAGGGGAACTATGGCTACACCTTC

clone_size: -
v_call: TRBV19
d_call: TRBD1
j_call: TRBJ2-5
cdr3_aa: CASSHQGAETQYF
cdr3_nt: TGTGCCAGTAGTCACCAGGGGGCAGAGACCCAGTACTTC

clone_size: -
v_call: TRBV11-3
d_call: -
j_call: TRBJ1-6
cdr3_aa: CASSLGGDNSPLHF
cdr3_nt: TGTGCCAGCAGCTTAGGAGGGGATAATTCACCCCTCCACTTT